This T cell receptor beta chain derives from a study of cytomegalovirus exposure and HLA in healthy donors. Researchers ran the PCR with 60 Vbeta and 13 Jbeta primers. Sequencing was performed with immunoSEQ multiplex PCR; in TCRdb, only in-frame clones are kept and a portion is missing. The sample table includes around 150,000 clones. Whole-study results and caveats: A later analysis linked a missense variant in DCLRE1C to the trimming of TCR beta V and J genes. Most TCR beta V segments were productive about 87% or about 30% of the time in an earlier analysis.

Worth noting for this clone: Antigen unknown.

The sequenced sample consisted of PBMCs. The sequence was obtained from a man younger than 40 in good health and CMV-seronegative.

CDR3 in amino acids: CASRPHRDIYHEQYF. The CDR3 DNA is TGTGCCAGCAGACCCCATCGGGACATCTACCACGAGCAGTACTTC. The V call is TRBV6-5, the J call TRBJ2-7; possible D gene TRBD1, 6 bases. Germline-derived CDR1 and CDR2 are MNHEY and SVGAGI. CDR3 length: 15 residues. The V and J ends lost 6 bases and 5 bases respectively, with 20 bases between them.